The clone carrying this T cell receptor beta chain was counted between two and nine times. Its specificity is not known. This sample is drawn from a study of glioma-infiltrating T cells. Amplification of TCR alpha and beta CDR3 regions from RNA used iRepertoire nested multiplex PCR. Input was roughly 85-450 ng of tissue mRNA or PBMC total RNA. TCRdb re-derived calls from the multiplex PCR reads in MiXCR, one entry per CDR3 protein. Among about 140,000 distinct CDR3 sequences listed, roughly 43% were seen once. Points from the study as a whole: Non-neoplastic patients had below-expected tissue-blood divergence, while all gliomas exceeded expectation. Only very few CDR3 sequences appeared in both tissue and blood.

CDR1 is DFQATT and CDR2 is SNEGSKA in the germline V gene (reference sequence). The germline V and J ends were trimmed by 5 bases and 2 bases, with 13 bases remaining between them. This CDR3 comprises 13 residues. Sequenced: glioma tissue, nonneoplastic brain tissue, or PBMCs (not recorded which). V and J are TRBV20-1 and TRBJ2-7, with D maybe TRBD2 (6 bases). The sequence was collected from a human donor with low-grade glioma or glioblastoma, undergoing nonglioma brain surgery, or in good health (not recorded which). The CDR3 DNA reads TGCAGTGCTCCCCGGGAGCTCCCCTACGAGCAGTACTTC. Translating it yields CSAPRELPYEQYF.